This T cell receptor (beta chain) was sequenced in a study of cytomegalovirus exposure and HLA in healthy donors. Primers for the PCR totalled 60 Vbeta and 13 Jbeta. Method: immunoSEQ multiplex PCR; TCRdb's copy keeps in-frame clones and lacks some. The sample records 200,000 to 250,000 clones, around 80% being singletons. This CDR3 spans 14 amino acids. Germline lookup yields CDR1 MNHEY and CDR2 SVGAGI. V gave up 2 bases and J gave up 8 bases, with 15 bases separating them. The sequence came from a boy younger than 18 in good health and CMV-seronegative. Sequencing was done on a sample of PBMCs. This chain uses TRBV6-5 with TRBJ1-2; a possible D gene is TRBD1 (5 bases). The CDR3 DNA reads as TGTGCCAGCAGTTACCTTGCGGGGGTATACGGCTACACCTTC. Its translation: CASSYLAGVYGYTF.